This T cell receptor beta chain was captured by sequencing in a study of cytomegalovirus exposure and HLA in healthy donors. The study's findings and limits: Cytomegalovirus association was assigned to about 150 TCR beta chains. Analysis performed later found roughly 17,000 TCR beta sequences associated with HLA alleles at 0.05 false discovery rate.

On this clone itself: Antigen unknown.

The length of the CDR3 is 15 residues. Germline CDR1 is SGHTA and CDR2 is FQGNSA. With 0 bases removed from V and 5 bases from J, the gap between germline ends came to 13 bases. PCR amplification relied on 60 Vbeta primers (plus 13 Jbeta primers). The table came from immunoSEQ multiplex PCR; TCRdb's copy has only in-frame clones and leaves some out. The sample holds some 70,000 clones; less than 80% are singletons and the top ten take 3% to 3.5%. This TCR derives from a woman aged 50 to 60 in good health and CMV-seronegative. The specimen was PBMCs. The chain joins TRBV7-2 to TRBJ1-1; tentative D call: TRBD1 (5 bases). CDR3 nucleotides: TGTGCCAGCAGCTTAGCTGCCGGGGCGGGGACTGAAGCTTTCTTT. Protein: CASSLAAGAGTEAFF.